A single sample is the source of the 21 T cell receptor beta chains below, sequenced in a study of OX40 agonist ivuxolimab in advanced cancers. Sequenced by immunoSEQ multiplex PCR; TCRdb stores in-frame clones only, minus some. The data show approximately 74,000 clones, more than 85% seen once. This sample comprised CD4+ or CD8+ T cells sorted from blood, obtained in a trial of the OX40 agonist ivuxolimab. The receptors stem from an adult with an advanced solid tumor such as melanoma, head and neck, liver or kidney cancer.

V is TRBV5-1 and J is TRBJ2-5; 7 positions match TRBD1. V gave up 3 bases and J gave up 4 bases; unmatched junction bases: 6. Per germline, CDR1 SGHRS and CDR2 YFSETQ. The CDR3 is 14 residues long. CDR3 coding DNA: TGCGCCAGCAGCTCCGACAGGGCATTAGAGACCCAGTACTTC. As protein: CASSSDRALETQYF.

This chain joins TRBV19 and TRBJ1-1; D is undetermined. Trimming took off 5 bases at V and 0 bases at J, with 4 bases between the two ends. The CDR3 contains 12 residues. Germline values: CDR1 LNHDA, CDR2 SQIVND (reference sequence). The CDR3 coding sequence is TGTGCCAGTAGTCTTCTGAACACTGAAGCTTTCTTT. Its protein product is CASSLLNTEAFF.

V usage is TRBV7-2 and J usage is TRBJ2-7; possibly TRBD2 for D (6 bases). V lost 5 bases and J 2 bases, leaving 16 bases between the germline ends. The CDR3 runs 15 residues. The germline gives CDR1 SGHTA, CDR2 FQGNSA. The CDR3 DNA reads as TGTGCCAGCAGCCGCCATGGAGGGGTAACCTACGAGCAGTACTTC. This translates into CASSRHGGVTYEQYF. Full variable domain (remainder filled in from reference TRBV7-2 and TRBJ2-7): GAGVSQSPSNKVTEKGKDVELRCDPISGHTALYWYRQSLGQGLEFLIYFQGNSAPDKSGLPSDRFSAERTGGSVSTLTIQRTQQEDSAVYLCASSRHGGVTYEQYFGPGTRLTVT.

The V and J genes are TRBV10-3 and TRBJ2-7, with D unclear. CDR3 length: 12 residues. The germline CDR1 and CDR2 sequences are ENHRY and SYGVKD. V was pared by 3 bases and J by 4 bases, with 7 bases between. The CDR3 DNA reads as TGTGCCATCAGTGACTTCGGTTACGAGCAGTACTTC. The encoded protein is CAISDFGYEQYF.

The table lists this clone with a count of one. CDR3 in amino acids: CASSSTSGAYEQYF. CDR3 DNA sequence: TGTGCCAGCAGCTCAACCTCTGGGGCCTACGAGCAGTACTTC. V usage is TRBV7-2 and J usage is TRBJ2-7; D is unresolved. V gave up 4 bases and J gave up 2 bases, with 12 bases separating them. Germline V gene lookup returns CDR1 SGHTA and CDR2 FQGNSA. CDR3 length: 14 amino acids.

The CDR3 nucleotides are TGTGCCAGCAATCAGGGGAGCTCTGGAAACACCATATATTTT. Translated: CASNQGSSGNTIYF. The gene calls are TRBV6-6 and TRBJ1-3; TRBD1 is a possible D gene (6 bases). V lost 7 bases and J lost 0, with 10 bases in between. Looked up from germline, CDR1 is MNHNY and CDR2 is SVGAGI (reference sequence). This CDR3 spans 14 amino acids.

The V call is TRBV19, the J call TRBJ2-1, with 12 bases lining up with TRBD2. Germline V gives CDR1 LNHDA, CDR2 SQIVND (reference sequence). CDR3 length: 18 amino acids. The ends lost 1 base at V and 5 bases at J; junction bases unmatched: 9. CDR3 DNA: TGTGCCAGTAGTATAGCGGCTAGCGGGAGGGCCAAGAACAATGAGCAGTTCTTC. Its protein is CASSIAASGRAKNNEQFF.

This sequence joins TRBV5-1 and TRBJ2-2; a weak D match, TRBD2 (5 bases). Trimming left V 7 bases short and J 2 bases short, with 9 bases between. CDR3 length: 13 residues. Per germline, CDR1 SGHRS and CDR2 YFSETQ. This chain's CDR3 is CASGPGNTGELFF. The CDR3 DNA follows: TGCGCCAGCGGCCCGGGAAACACCGGGGAGCTGTTTTTT.

The chain recombines TRBV18 with TRBJ2-5; D not resolved. Germline CDR1 and CDR2: KGHSH and LQKENI. Trimming stripped 0 bases from V and 4 bases from J, with 12 bases between. The CDR3 is 15 residues long. This CDR3 reads CASSPPDSRGETQYF. CDR3 bases: TGTGCCAGCTCACCACCGGATAGCCGAGGAGAGACCCAGTACTTC.

CDR3 bases: TGTGCCAGCAGTAAATCCGGGACTAGCGGGATTTCGATGAACGAGCAGTACTTC. Translated, it gives CASSKSGTSGISMNEQYF. The chain joins TRBV27 to TRBJ2-7; TRBD2 aligns across 13 bases. V lost 5 bases and J lost 5; bases outside the gene matches: 15. Germline-derived CDR1 and CDR2 are MNHEY and SMNVEV (reference sequence). CDR3 length equals 18 residues.

The table lists this clone with a count of one. The chain links TRBV28 to TRBJ2-7; 9 positions agree with TRBD1. In germline, CDR1 is MDHEN, CDR2 SYDVKM. The trim removed 4 bases at V and 7 bases at J, leaving 11 bases unmatched. The CDR3 runs 15 residues. The CDR3 reads CASSSLRGQGIEQYF. The DNA for the CDR3 is TGTGCCAGCAGTTCCCTCAGGGGACAGGGAATAGAGCAGTACTTC.

V and J are TRBV9 and TRBJ2-2, with D possibly matching TRBD1 (6 bases). The V end lost 1 base, the J end lost 5 bases, and 15 bases lay between the germline ends. CDR1 and CDR2 (germline): SGDLS, YYNGEE. CDR3 length equals 16 residues. The CDR3 DNA sequence: TGTGCCAGCAGCGTACCTACAGGGTCGGGAACCGGGGAGCTGTTTTTT. It specifies CASSVPTGSGTGELFF. The whole variable domain, remainder taken from reference TRBV9 and TRBJ2-2, is DSGVTQTPKHLITATGQRVTLRCSPRSGDLSVYWYQQSLDQGLQFLIQYYNGEERAKGNILERFSAQQFPDLHSELNLSSLELGDSALYFCASSVPTGSGTGELFFGEGSRLTVL.

This chain links TRBV5-1 with TRBJ1-4, with 10 nucleotides matching TRBD1. CDR3 length: 15 amino acids. V was clipped by 4 bases and J by 8 bases; unmatched bases: 8. Germline lookup yields CDR1 SGHRS and CDR2 YFSETQ. The CDR3 coding sequence is TGCGCCAGCAGCCCCGAGGGGACAGGGGTCGAAAAACTGTTTTTT. Protein product: CASSPEGTGVEKLFF.

The V gene is TRBV5-6, the J gene TRBJ2-5; 10 bases agree with TRBD1. This CDR3 has 16 amino acids. Looked up from germline, CDR1 is SGHDT and CDR2 is YYEEEE. Germline trimming cut 0 bases from V and 2 bases from J; bases unmatched to any gene: 4. This chain's CDR3 is CASSLGGQGTQETQYF. For the CDR3, the DNA is TGTGCCAGCAGCTTGGGGGGACAGGGGACTCAAGAGACCCAGTACTTC. Variable domain in full (rest from reference TRBV5-6 and TRBJ2-5): DAGVTQSPTHLIKTRGQQVTLRCSPKSGHDTVSWYQQALGQGPQFIFQYYEEEERQRGNFPDRFSGHQFPNYSSELNVNALLLGDSALYLCASSLGGQGTQETQYFGPGTRLLVL.

J is TRBJ1-5 and V is TRBV6-6; D uncertain. From germline, CDR1 is MNHNY and CDR2 SVGAGI (reference sequence). CDR3 length: 13 amino acids. Trimming took off 2 bases at V and 4 bases at J, with 6 bases between the two ends. Here the CDR3 reads CASSYKQNQPQHF. The CDR3 coding sequence is TGTGCCAGCAGTTACAAACAGAATCAGCCCCAGCATTTT.

This chain joins TRBV19 and TRBJ2-7; TRBD2 agrees at 7 bases. V gave up 6 bases and J gave up 2 bases; unmatched junction bases: 4. CDR1 is LNHDA and CDR2 is SQIVND in the germline V gene (reference sequence). The CDR3 contains 13 residues. The CDR3 DNA sequence: TGTGCCAGTAGGGAGCGGGGCGCCTACGAGCAGTACTTC. It specifies CASRERGAYEQYF.

V and J are TRBV19 and TRBJ2-2; no clear D. Trimming removed 4 bases at V and 0 bases at J, with 15 bases between. CDR3 length: 17 residues. Germline lookup yields CDR1 LNHDA and CDR2 SQIVND (reference sequence). CDR3 amino acids: CASSRADIGANTGELFF. CDR3 in DNA: TGTGCCAGTAGTAGGGCTGACATCGGAGCGAACACCGGGGAGCTGTTTTTT.

This chain connects TRBV9 to TRBJ2-5; D gene ambiguous. Germline V gene lookup returns CDR1 SGDLS and CDR2 YYNGEE. Trimming removed 0 bases at V and 5 bases at J, with 11 bases between. The CDR3 has 14 amino acids. For the CDR3, the DNA is TGTGCCAGCAGCGTAGGGACGGCCCGGGAGACCCAGTACTTC. Amino acids: CASSVGTARETQYF.

The chain has TRBV6-6 and TRBJ1-1, with TRBD1 as a possible D gene (5 bases). V gave up 5 bases and J gave up 0 bases, with 10 bases separating them. Per the germline V gene, CDR1 is MNHNY and CDR2 is SVGAGI (reference sequence). The CDR3 has 14 amino acids. CDR3 sequence reads: CASSTGTLNTEAFF. CDR3 DNA sequence: TGTGCCAGCAGTACGGGGACCCTGAACACTGAAGCTTTCTTT.

This clone was seen a handful of times. The gene calls are TRBV11-2 and TRBJ1-5; TRBD1 agrees at 8 bases. Germline loops: CDR1 SGHAT, CDR2 FQNNGV. Trimming removed 5 bases from V and 6 bases from J; junction bases left unmatched: 6. This CDR3 spans 14 amino acids. CDR3 sequence reads: CASSLDRGGQPQHF. The CDR3, as DNA: TGTGCCAGCAGCCTTGACAGGGGCGGTCAGCCCCAGCATTTT.

The rearrangement uses TRBV14 and TRBJ1-1; D unclear. Trimming left V 1 base short and J 3 bases short, with 6 bases between. Germline V CDR1 and CDR2: SGHDN, FVKESK. The CDR3 has 13 residues. CDR3 DNA sequence: TGTGCCAGCAGCCAAGGAATTTACACTGAAGCTTTCTTT. Translated, it gives CASSQGIYTEAFF.